The 20 T cell receptor beta chains reported below all come from one sample, sequenced in a study of tissue T cells after allogeneic stem cell transplantation. Stated time point: mouse harvest day 14 after allogeneic transplant. Each mouse received 10^7 T-cell-depleted marrow cells plus 10^6 splenic CD5+ T cells by tail vein. TCRdb's table, derived via immunoSEQ multiplex PCR, lists solely in-frame clones and lacks some. The data show thousands of clones, 30% to 35% seen once. The sequenced sample was skin. The source of these receptors is a female BALB/c mouse given C57BL/6 T cells with graft-versus-host disease after an allogeneic hematopoietic cell transplant.

Comment on this clone: Gene and germline names: mouse. The read comes to an end 1 residue before the CDR3 does, leaving the germline J gene to fill in the end. This chain joins TRBV3 and TRBJ1-1, with TRBD1 as a possible D gene (5 bases). The CDR3 totals 11 residues. Per the germline V gene, CDR1 is SNHLY and CDR2 is FYNGKV (reference sequence). V lost 4 bases and J 10 bases, leaving 10 bases between the germline ends. The DNA read from the CDR3 is TGTGCCAGCAGCTCCCGGGGGGGAGTCTTC. The encoded protein is CASSSRGGVF. The complete CDR3 sequence is CASSSRGGVFF. Together with reference TRBV3 and TRBJ1-1, the CDR3 gives the full variable domain: GPKVLQIPSHQIIDMGQMVTLNCDPVSNHLYFYWYKQILGQQMEFLVNFYNGKVMEKSKLFKDQFSVERPDGSYFTLKIQPTALEDSAVYFCASSSRGGVFFGKGTRLTVV.

This clone was detected once. The germline and genes are mouse ones. The CDR3 goes on 1 residue after the read ends, and that part is filled in from the germline J gene. V and J are TRBV16 and TRBJ1-1; D gene unclear. CDR1 and CDR2 (germline): SGHSA, FRNQAP. V lost 0 bases, J lost 1 base, and 6 bases lay in between. This CDR3 is built from 14 residues. The sequenced part of the CDR3 DNA is TGTGCAAGCAGCTTAGATTTCAAAAACACAGAAGTCTTC. Its translation: CASSLDFKNTEVF. The complete CDR3 reads CASSLDFKNTEVFF.

There are a few counts of this clone. The listed genes are named as in mouse. The read gets to within 1 residue of the CDR3 end, and the germline J gene fills in the rest. The chain has TRBV13-1 and TRBJ1-1; tentatively, D is TRBD1 (6 bases). Germline lookup yields CDR1 NSHNY and CDR2 SYGAGN. The CDR3 covers 14 residues. V lost 1 base and J lost 2, with 9 bases in between. The part of the CDR3 DNA that was read is TGTGCCAGCAGTGATAGGGACACCAACACAGAAGTCTTC. Amino acids: CASSDRDTNTEVF. The whole CDR3 sequence is CASSDRDTNTEVFF.

This clone counts as medium-sized (0.01 to 0.1%). The listed genes are named as in mouse. The CDR3 end falls 1 residue outside the read, so it is completed with the germline J gene. V and J are TRBV26 and TRBJ2-7; TRBD2 aligns across 9 bases. V lost 4 bases to trimming and J lost 6 bases; unmatched junction nucleotides: 1. CDR1 and CDR2 (germline): KGHPV, FQNQEV (reference sequence). The CDR3 length is 12 residues. The CDR3 bases that were read are TGTGCCAGCAGTCACTGGGGGGTTGAACAGTAC. It codes for CASSHWGVEQY. From start to end, the CDR3 is CASSHWGVEQYF.

A few counts support this clone. Gene names and germline match the mouse. The CDR3 is cut off 1 residue early in the read; its end comes from the germline J gene. V is TRBV16 and J is TRBJ2-1; D possibly corresponds to TRBD2 (6 bases). The CDR3 is 15 amino acids. The V end lost 1 base, the J end lost 0 bases, and 7 bases lay between the germline ends. The germline CDR1 and CDR2 sequences are SGHSA and FRNQAP. CDR3 sequence reads: CASSLAGANYAEQFF. Partial CDR3 DNA: TGTGCAAGCAGCTTAGCTGGGGCTAACTATGCTGAGCAGTTC. The whole variable domain, filled in from reference TRBV16 and TRBJ2-1, reads NAGVIQTPRHKVTGKGQEATLWCEPISGHSAVFWYRQTIVQGLEFLTYFRNQAPIDDSGMPKERFSAQMPNQSHSTLKIQSTQPQDSAVYLCASSLAGANYAEQFFGPGTRLTVL.

In the case of this clone: Mouse gene names apply. The CDR3 is cut off 1 residue early in the read; its end comes from the germline J gene. This chain uses TRBV12-1 with TRBJ1-2, with 8 bases identical to TRBD1. The CDR3 has 14 amino acids. V dropped 4 bases and J dropped 3; count of bases not matched to a gene: 6. CDR1 is SGHSN, CDR2 HYEKVE, per germline. This CDR3 reads CASSRQGKDSDYTF. CDR3 DNA (partial): TGTGCCAGCTCCCGACAGGGGAAGGACTCCGACTACACC.

For this clone: The gene names here belong to mouse. The missing CDR3 end, 1 residue past where the read stops, is filled in from the germline J gene. V usage is TRBV2 and J usage is TRBJ2-4; D call uncertain. This CDR3 has 13 amino acids. V was trimmed by 2 bases and J by 0 bases, leaving 3 bases between them. The germline CDR1 and CDR2 sequences are LGHNA and YSYQKL. CDR3 protein: CASSQHSQNTLYF. Incomplete CDR3 DNA: TGTGCCAGCAGCCAACACAGTCAAAACACCTTGTAC. The entire variable domain, with the rest obtained from reference TRBV2 and TRBJ2-4, is as follows: DPKIIQKPKYLVAVTGSEKILICEQYLGHNAMYWYRQSAKKPLEFMFSYSYQKLMDNQTASSRFQPQSSKKNHLDLQITALKPDDSATYFCASSQHSQNTLYFGAGTRLSVL.

A note on this clone: The gene names here belong to mouse. Read sequence stops 1 residue before the CDR3 end, and the germline J gene provides the missing end. This chain joins TRBV26 and TRBJ1-4; D remains unclear. Germline CDR1 reads KGHPV; CDR2 reads FQNQEV (reference sequence). CDR3 length: 13 residues. V lost 6 bases to trimming and J lost 0 bases, with 5 bases between them. CDR3 DNA, as far as it was read: TGTGCCAGCAGCCTTCTTTCCAACGAAAGATTATTT. Protein product: CASSLLSNERLF. The complete CDR3 sequence is CASSLLSNERLFF.

Turning to this clone: The gene names given are mouse names. CDR3 region: CASSFVGGDNYAEQFF. The CDR3 DNA, read in part, is TGTGCCAGCAGTTTCGTGGGGGGGGATAACTATGCTGAGCAGTTC. V gene TRBV14 combines with J gene TRBJ2-1, with 8 bases fitting TRBD2. The read ends 1 residue shy of where the CDR3 ends; the end is completed using the germline J gene. The CDR3 consists of 16 residues. V shed 1 base and J 0 bases; nucleotides not matched to a gene: 3. Germline V gene data show CDR1 as SGHDT and CDR2 as FRDEAV.

Remarks on this clone: Gene names and germline match the mouse. The read ends 1 residue shy of where the CDR3 ends; the end is completed using the germline J gene. The chain links TRBV26 to TRBJ1-3; 7 bases match TRBD1. V trimming: 4 bases; J trimming: 3 bases; junction bases outside the gene matches: 3. Looked up from germline, CDR1 is KGHPV and CDR2 is FQNQEV (reference sequence). This CDR3 has 14 amino acids. The CDR3 bases that were read are TGTGCCAGCAGTCGCGACAGGGTTGGAAATACGCTCTAT. Translating it yields CASSRDRVGNTLY. The CDR3 reads in full as CASSRDRVGNTLYF.

Comment on this clone: Gene names and germline refer to mouse. The read falls 1 residue short of the CDR3 end, and the missing part is taken from the germline J gene. The J gene is TRBJ2-3, the V gene TRBV26, with D unclear. The CDR3 extends over 15 amino acids. The germline V gene encodes CDR1 KGHPV and CDR2 FQNQEV (reference sequence). Trimming took off 0 bases at V and 0 bases at J, with 7 bases between the two ends. Partial CDR3 DNA: TGTGCCAGCAGTCTGTCAGGGTTTAGTGCAGAAACGCTGTAT. Protein sequence: CASSLSGFSAETLY. The CDR3 in full is CASSLSGFSAETLYF.

As concerns this clone: Gene names and germline refer to mouse. The CDR3 goes on 1 residue after the read ends, and that part is filled in from the germline J gene. This chain links TRBV4 with TRBJ2-1; 9 bases agree with TRBD2. The CDR3 is 15 amino acids. V trimming: 4 bases; J trimming: 2 bases; junction bases outside the gene matches: 3. The V gene's germline CDR1 is LGHDT and CDR2 YNNKQL (reference sequence). The sequenced part of the CDR3 DNA is TGTGCCAGCAGCTCTGGGGGGGGGTACTATGCTGAGCAGTTC. Protein: CASSSGGGYYAEQF. The whole CDR3 protein is CASSSGGGYYAEQFF.

For this clone: These gene names are mouse names. The sequenced part of the CDR3 DNA is TGTGCCAGCAGTCTGTCAGGGGGACAAGACACCCAGTAC. It codes for CASSLSGGQDTQY. The CDR3 in full is CASSLSGGQDTQYF. The genes are TRBV26 and TRBJ2-5; possibly TRBD1 for D (6 bases). Read sequence stops 1 residue before the CDR3 end, and the germline J gene provides the missing end. Germline loops: CDR1 KGHPV, CDR2 FQNQEV (reference sequence). This CDR3 comprises 14 residues. The ends were cut back, 0 bases at V and 3 bases at J, with 7 bases in the middle.

As to this clone: All gene names here are mouse names. Partial CDR3 DNA: TGTGCCAGCGCCTCGGACAGGCGAGACACCCAGTAC. This encodes CASASDRRDTQY. The entire CDR3 reads CASASDRRDTQYF. This chain uses TRBV13-1 with TRBJ2-5; 7 bases map to TRBD1. Read sequence stops 1 residue before the CDR3 end, and the germline J gene provides the missing end. The CDR3 loop spans 13 amino acids. Germline lookup yields CDR1 NSHNY and CDR2 SYGAGN. With 7 bases clipped from V and 5 bases from J, the junction kept 7 bases outside the gene matches.

The sample holds a few counts of this clone. Gene names and germline refer to mouse. With the read ending 1 residue before the CDR3 end, the germline J gene is used to fill in that end. This sequence joins TRBV19 and TRBJ1-3; no clear D. Trimming pared 2 bases from V and 0 bases from J, leaving 6 bases between. Germline assignment: CDR1 FNHDT and CDR2 SITEND (reference sequence). The CDR3 totals 14 residues. The CDR3: CASSIGNSGNTLYF. The CDR3 DNA, read in part, is TGTGCCAGCAGTATTGGCAATTCTGGAAATACGCTCTAT. Full variable domain (missing parts from reference TRBV19 and TRBJ1-3): GGIITQTPKFLIGQEGQKLTLKCQQNFNHDTMYWYRQDSGKGLRLIYYSITENDLQKGDLSEGYDASREKKSSFSLTVTSAQKNEMAVFLCASSIGNSGNTLYFGEGSRLIVV.

Note on this clone: Gene and germline names: mouse. The observed sequence ends 1 residue before the CDR3 terminus, with the missing tail filled in from the germline J gene. The chain joins TRBV26 to TRBJ1-3; D uncertain. From germline, CDR1 is KGHPV and CDR2 FQNQEV (reference sequence). The CDR3 runs to 13 residues. V lost 2 bases to trimming and J lost 2 bases, with 4 bases between them. Here the CDR3 reads CASSLGAGNTLYF. The part of the CDR3 DNA that was read is TGTGCCAGCAGTCTGGGGGCTGGAAATACGCTCTAT.

A few counts support this clone. Mouse gene names apply. With the read ending 1 residue before the CDR3 end, the germline J gene is used to fill in that end. The chain employs TRBV26 and TRBJ2-7; D is unresolved. With 0 bases removed from V and 2 bases from J, the gap between germline ends came to 8 bases. CDR3 length equals 14 residues. Germline-derived CDR1 and CDR2 are KGHPV and FQNQEV (reference sequence). The covered CDR3 bases are TGTGCCAGCAGTCTGTCTACGGGAACCTATGAACAGTAC. This encodes CASSLSTGTYEQY. The CDR3 as a whole reads CASSLSTGTYEQYF.

Judged by abundance, this clone is medium-sized. Genes here carry mouse names. The CDR3 extends 1 residue past the end of the read, so its final part is completed from the germline J gene. This chain links TRBV26 with TRBJ2-3; possible D gene TRBD2, 6 bases. CDR3 length: 15 residues. The germline V gene encodes CDR1 KGHPV and CDR2 FQNQEV (reference sequence). The V and J ends lost 0 bases and 0 bases respectively, with 7 bases between them. Incomplete CDR3 DNA: TGTGCCAGCAGTCTGTCCTGGGGTAGTGCAGAAACGCTGTAT. It yields the protein CASSLSWGSAETLY. The full CDR3 protein reads CASSLSWGSAETLYF.

On this clone itself: Gene names are mouse gene names. The read ends 1 residue early relative to the CDR3; the germline J gene fills the gap. The chain is built from TRBV12-2 and TRBJ2-1; 7 bases are shared with TRBD1. The germline gives CDR1 SGHLS, CDR2 HYDKME. This CDR3 comprises 14 residues. The ends lost 4 bases at V and 3 bases at J; junction bases unmatched: 5. CDR3 sequence: CASSPRDSYAEQFF. The covered CDR3 bases are TGTGCCAGCTCCCCGCGGGACAGCTATGCTGAGCAGTTC.

This clone was counted between two and nine times. Any gene name here is a mouse gene name. The read finishes 1 residue shy of the CDR3 end, and the germline J gene is used to complete it. J is TRBJ2-2 and V is TRBV23; TRBD1, the table's D call, was not compared with the DNA. There are 15 residues in the CDR3. The V gene's germline CDR1 is KGHTA and CDR2 FQNQQP. The CDR3 protein is CSSSQSTTNTGQLYF. The CDR3 bases that were read are TGCTCCAGCAGTCAATCGACAACAAACACCGGGCAGCTCTAC. The whole variable domain, filled in from reference TRBV23 and TRBJ2-2, reads DAAVTQKPRYLIKMKGQEAEMKCIPEKGHTAVFWYQQKQSKELKFLIYFQNQQPLDQIDMVKERFSAVCPSSSLCSLGIRTCEAEDSALYLCSSSQSTTNTGQLYFGEGSKLTVL.